A single sample gave rise to the 11 T cell receptor beta chains below, sequenced in a study of blood T cells in healthy people across ages. Alongside a J-beta primer mix, a sample-barcoded 5' primer served in a second PCR lasting about 7 to 12 cycles. TCRdb processed the 5' RACE reads anew with MiXCR; each CDR3 protein has one entry. The sample contains just over 800,000 distinct CDR3 sequences, 62% of which appear only once. Sample: blood. These receptors were taken from a man aged 25-45 years in good health.

The V call is TRBV13, the J call TRBJ1-6; tentatively, D is TRBD1 (5 bases). V was pared by 5 bases and J by 6 bases, with 14 bases between. Germline V gene data show CDR1 as PRHDT and CDR2 as FYEKMQ (reference sequence). The CDR3 contains 15 residues. The CDR3 here is CASSSQPGLNSPLHF. CDR3 in DNA: TGTGCCAGCAGCAGCCAACCGGGACTTAATTCACCCCTCCACTTT.

The chain carries TRBV6-2 or TRBV6-3 and TRBJ2-4; D might be TRBD1 or TRBD2, each matching 5 bases. V lost 2 bases and J lost 7, with 15 bases in between. This CDR3 has 15 amino acids. Germline CDR1 and CDR2: MNHEY and SVGEGT. CDR3 coding DNA: TGTGCCAGCAGTTACGGTAGGGACCTCCGGAACATTCAGTACTTC. Translated: CASSYGRDLRNIQYF.

V and J are TRBV5-1 and TRBJ2-3; D is possibly TRBD2 (5 bases). Germline V lookup: CDR1 SGHRS, CDR2 YFSETQ. V was cut by 3 bases and J by 4 bases, with 12 bases left in between. The CDR3 runs 14 residues. The CDR3 DNA reads TGCGCCAGCAGCTCGAGGGCCCAGGCAGATACGCAGTATTTT. Translation gives CASSSRAQADTQYF.

The chain combines TRBV18 with TRBJ2-2, with D possibly matching TRBD1 (6 bases). The germline gives CDR1 KGHSH, CDR2 LQKENI. V was shortened by 5 bases and J by 1 base, with 14 bases between the two germline ends. This CDR3 contains 16 residues. The CDR3 protein is CASSRTGTKNTGELFF. The CDR3 region has the DNA TGTGCCAGCTCAAGGACCGGGACAAAGAACACCGGGGAGCTGTTTTTT.

The rearrangement uses TRBV20-1 and TRBJ2-4; 9 nucleotides align to TRBD1. The J call may be faulty, since TRBJ2-7 better matches the DNA end. Looked up from germline, CDR1 is DFQATT and CDR2 is SNEGSKA (reference sequence). This CDR3 region has 15 residues. The CDR3 protein is CSANPRQGVSGEQYF. The DNA of the CDR3 is TGCAGTGCTAACCCGCGACAGGGGGTATCGGGCGAGCAGTACTTC.

This clonotype was found once. This sequence joins TRBV7-2 and TRBJ2-5, with 7 nucleotides matching TRBD1. Per the germline V gene, CDR1 is SGHTA and CDR2 is FQGNSA. The trim removed 5 bases at V and 2 bases at J, leaving 8 bases unmatched. The CDR3 runs 15 residues. The CDR3 is CASSPRTGPQETQYF. The CDR3 DNA reads as TGTGCCAGCAGCCCCAGGACAGGACCACAAGAGACCCAGTACTTC. The full variable domain, in which reference TRBV7-2 and TRBJ2-5 provide the parts outside the CDR3, is GAGVSQSPSNKVTEKGKDVELRCDPISGHTALYWYRQSLGQGLEFLIYFQGNSAPDKSGLPSDRFSAERTGGSVSTLTIQRTQQEDSAVYLCASSPRTGPQETQYFGPGTRLLVL.

This clonotype was detected a few times. The rearrangement uses TRBV7-3 and TRBJ2-1; 8 bases align to TRBD2. Germline CDR1 reads SGHTA; CDR2 reads FQGTGA. Unmatched junction bases numbered 3, after V lost 2 bases and J lost 9 bases. The CDR3 spans 13 residues. CDR3: CASSLSGGGEQFF. The CDR3 DNA follows: TGTGCCAGCAGCTTATCCGGGGGGGGTGAGCAGTTCTTC.

This clonotype was observed at least ten times. This sequence joins TRBV29-1 and TRBJ2-7; D may be TRBD1 (5 bases). The CDR3 is 11 residues long. V dropped 4 bases and J dropped 2 bases, with 6 bases sitting between them. Per the germline V gene, CDR1 is SQVTM and CDR2 is ANQGSEA. The chain's CDR3 is CSVGQTYEQYF. The DNA of the CDR3 is TGCAGCGTTGGACAGACCTACGAGCAGTACTTC.

V usage is TRBV6-6 and J usage is TRBJ2-7, with TRBD1 identical over 9 bases. The J segment lost 3 bases and the V segment lost 6 bases, leaving 9 bases of the junction unmatched. From germline, CDR1 is MNHNY and CDR2 SVGAGI (reference sequence). This CDR3 is 15 amino acids long. As DNA, the CDR3 is TGTGCCAGCAGCCCCGGGGACAGGGCCGGCTACGAGCAGTACTTC. Protein: CASSPGDRAGYEQYF.

The gene calls are TRBV29-1 and TRBJ2-5, with D hard to call. Trimming pared 4 bases from V and 1 base from J, leaving 7 bases between. Germline V CDR1 and CDR2: SQVTM, ANQGSEA. The CDR3 loop spans 12 amino acids. CDR3 sequence: CSVVSFQETQYF. The DNA of the CDR3 is TGCAGCGTTGTCAGCTTCCAAGAGACCCAGTACTTC.

This chain joins TRBV5-5 and TRBJ1-2; D call uncertain. V lost 0 bases and J 2 bases, leaving 8 bases between the germline ends. The CDR3 covers 14 residues. The germline CDR1 and CDR2 sequences are SGHKS and YYEKEE (reference sequence). The CDR3 DNA reads as TGTGCCAGCAGCTTGGCTTTGGGAAACTATGGCTACACCTTC. Protein product: CASSLALGNYGYTF.